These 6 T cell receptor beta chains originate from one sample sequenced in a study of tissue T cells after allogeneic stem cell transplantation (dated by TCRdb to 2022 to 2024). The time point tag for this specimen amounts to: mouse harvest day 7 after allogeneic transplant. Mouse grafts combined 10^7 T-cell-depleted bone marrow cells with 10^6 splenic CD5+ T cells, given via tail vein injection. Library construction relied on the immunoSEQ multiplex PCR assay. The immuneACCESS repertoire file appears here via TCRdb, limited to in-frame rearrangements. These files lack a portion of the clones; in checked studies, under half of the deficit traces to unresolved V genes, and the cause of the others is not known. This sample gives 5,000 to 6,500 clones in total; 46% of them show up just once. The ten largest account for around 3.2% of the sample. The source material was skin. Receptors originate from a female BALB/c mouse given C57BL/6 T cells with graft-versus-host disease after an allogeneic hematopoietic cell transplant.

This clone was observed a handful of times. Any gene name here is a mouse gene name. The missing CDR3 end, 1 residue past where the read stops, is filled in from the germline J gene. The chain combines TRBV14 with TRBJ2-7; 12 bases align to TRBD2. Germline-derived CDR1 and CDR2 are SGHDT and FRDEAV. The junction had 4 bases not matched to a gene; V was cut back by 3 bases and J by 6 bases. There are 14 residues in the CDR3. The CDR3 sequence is CASSWDWGALEQYF. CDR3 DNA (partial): TGTGCCAGCAGTTGGGACTGGGGGGCGCTTGAACAGTAC.

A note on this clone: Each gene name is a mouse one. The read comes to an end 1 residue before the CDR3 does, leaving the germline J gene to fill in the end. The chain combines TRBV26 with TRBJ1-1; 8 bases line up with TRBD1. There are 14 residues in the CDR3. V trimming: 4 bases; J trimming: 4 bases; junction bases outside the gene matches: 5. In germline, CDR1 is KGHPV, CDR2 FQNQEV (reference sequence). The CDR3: CASSPDREGTEVFF. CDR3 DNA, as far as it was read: TGTGCCAGCAGTCCGGACAGGGAGGGCACAGAAGTCTTC.

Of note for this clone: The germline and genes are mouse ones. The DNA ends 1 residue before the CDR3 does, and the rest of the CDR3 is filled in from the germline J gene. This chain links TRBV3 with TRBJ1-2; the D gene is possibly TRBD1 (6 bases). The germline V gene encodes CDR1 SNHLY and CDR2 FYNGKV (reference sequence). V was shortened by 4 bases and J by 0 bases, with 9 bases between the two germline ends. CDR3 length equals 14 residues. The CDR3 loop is CASSSGQANSDYTF. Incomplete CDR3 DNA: TGTGCCAGCAGCTCGGGACAAGCAAACTCCGACTACACC. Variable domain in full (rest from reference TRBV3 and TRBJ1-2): GPKVLQIPSHQIIDMGQMVTLNCDPVSNHLYFYWYKQILGQQMEFLVNFYNGKVMEKSKLFKDQFSVERPDGSYFTLKIQPTALEDSAVYFCASSSGQANSDYTFGSGTRLLVI.

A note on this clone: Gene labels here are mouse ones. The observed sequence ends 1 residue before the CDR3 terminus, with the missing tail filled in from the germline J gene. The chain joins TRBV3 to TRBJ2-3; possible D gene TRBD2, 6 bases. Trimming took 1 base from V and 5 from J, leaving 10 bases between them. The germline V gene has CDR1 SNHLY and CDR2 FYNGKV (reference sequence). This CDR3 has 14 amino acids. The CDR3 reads CASSLDWGRETLYF. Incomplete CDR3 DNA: TGTGCCAGCAGCTTAGATTGGGGGAGAGAAACGCTGTAT.

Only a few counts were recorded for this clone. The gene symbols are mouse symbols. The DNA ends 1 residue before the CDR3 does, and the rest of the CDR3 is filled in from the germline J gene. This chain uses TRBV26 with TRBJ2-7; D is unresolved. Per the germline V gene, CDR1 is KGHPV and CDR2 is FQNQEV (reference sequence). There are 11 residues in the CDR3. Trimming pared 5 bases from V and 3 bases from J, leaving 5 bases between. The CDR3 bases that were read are TGTGCCAGCAGTTCAATCTATGAACAGTAC. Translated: CASSSIYEQY. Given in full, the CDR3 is CASSSIYEQYF.

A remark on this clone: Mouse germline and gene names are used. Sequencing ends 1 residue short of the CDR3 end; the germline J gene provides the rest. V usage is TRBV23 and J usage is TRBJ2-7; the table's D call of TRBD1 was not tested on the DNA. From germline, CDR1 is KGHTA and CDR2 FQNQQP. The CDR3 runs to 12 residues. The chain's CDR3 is CSSSQKQYEQYF. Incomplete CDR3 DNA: TGCTCCAGCAGTCAAAAGCAGTATGAACAGTAC. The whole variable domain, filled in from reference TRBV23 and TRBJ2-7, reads DAAVTQKPRYLIKMKGQEAEMKCIPEKGHTAVFWYQQKQSKELKFLIYFQNQQPLDQIDMVKERFSAVCPSSSLCSLGIRTCEAEDSALYLCSSSQKQYEQYFGPGTRLTVL.